This T cell receptor beta chain comes out of a study of shared clonotypes between healthy human individuals. This clone was counted only a few times. Other DNA sequences of this sample code for an identical CDR3. Method: immunoSEQ multiplex PCR; TCRdb's copy keeps in-frame clones and lacks some. The table records about 2.4 million clones, 90% to 95% of them present only once. V gave up 3 bases and J gave up 1 base, with 5 bases separating them. Germline CDR1 and CDR2: KGHSH and LQKENI. The CDR3 has 13 amino acids. The J gene is TRBJ2-3, the V gene TRBV18; no clear D gene. The source of this sequence is a man between 18 and 35 years old in good health. Some clones in this sample may be carry-over from other donors' samples. Material for sequencing was naive CD4+ T cells from PBMCs. Subset indicated: CD45RA+ positively selected. The DNA for the CDR3 is TGTGCCAGCTCACCCCCCGGCACAGATACGCAGTATTTT. Protein: CASSPPGTDTQYF.